The next 30 T cell receptor beta chains were all read from a single sample in a study of shared clonotypes between healthy human individuals (dated by TCRdb to between 2020 and 2021). Libraries were built with the immunoSEQ multiplex PCR assay. TCRdb limited this immuneACCESS table to in-frame rearrangements with V and J called. A share of clones is missing; checked studies link under half to unresolved V genes, and the rest is unexplained. The table for this sample lists about a million clones; approximately 76% of them were counted only once. About 1.5% of the sample comes from the top ten. Sequencing was performed on memory CD4+ T cells sorted from blood. Interpreted using the paper, the cell subset or site label stands for: CD45RA-negative fraction. These TCRs come from a man aged 18 to 30 in good health.

This clone has only a few counts. Possible read error: a much larger clone is one base away. The sample carries other DNA sequences with the same CDR3. The chain uses TRBV5-1 and TRBJ2-3; unclear D gene. Trimming left V 2 bases short and J 4 bases short, with 2 bases between. CDR1 and CDR2 (germline): SGHRS, YFSETQ. This CDR3 region has 11 residues. This CDR3 reads CASSLADTQYF. Here the CDR3 DNA reads TGCGCCAGCAGCTTAGCAGATACGCAGTATTTT.

The chain is built from TRBV19 and TRBJ1-2; TRBD1 might be the D (5 bases). Trimming left V 3 bases short and J 2 bases short, with 16 bases between. This CDR3 has 16 residues. Looked up from germline, CDR1 is LNHDA and CDR2 is SQIVND (reference sequence). Here the CDR3 reads CASSMGLGGTNYGYTF. The DNA for the CDR3 is TGTGCCAGTAGTATGGGGTTGGGGGGAACGAACTATGGCTACACCTTC.

V usage is TRBV6-6 and J usage is TRBJ2-1, with D possibly matching TRBD1 (6 bases). Germline V lookup: CDR1 MNHNY, CDR2 SVGAGI (reference sequence). Deletions cut 0 bases from V and 6 bases from J, with 9 bases between. The CDR3 covers 14 residues. This CDR3 is CASSYSSGVNEQFF. The DNA for the CDR3 is TGTGCCAGCAGTTACTCCTCAGGGGTCAATGAGCAGTTCTTC.

The gene calls are TRBV7-9 and TRBJ2-3, with D perhaps TRBD2 (6 bases). This CDR3 has 15 amino acids. Trimming took 3 bases from V and 1 from J, leaving 11 bases between them. Germline assignment: CDR1 SEHNR and CDR2 FQNEAQ (reference sequence). The CDR3 protein is CASSLGLPGTDTQYF. In DNA form, the CDR3 reads TGTGCCAGCAGCTTGGGACTCCCGGGCACAGATACGCAGTATTTT.

About this clone: Additional DNA sequences in this sample encode the identical CDR3. The chain is built from TRBV18 and TRBJ1-1, with D maybe TRBD1 (6 bases). V was shortened by 6 bases and J by 1 base, with 9 bases between the two germline ends. The CDR3 is 13 residues long. The germline V gene has CDR1 KGHSH and CDR2 LQKENI. The CDR3: CASSETGNTEAFF. CDR3 sequence (DNA): TGTGCCAGCTCGGAGACAGGGAACACTGAAGCTTTCTTT. Using reference TRBV18 and TRBJ1-1 for the parts outside the CDR3, the full variable domain is NAGVMQNPRHLVRRRGQEARLRCSPMKGHSHVYWYRQLPEEGLKFMVYLQKENIIDESGMPKERFSAEFPKEGPSILRIQQVVRGDSAAYFCASSETGNTEAFFGQGTRLTVV.

The genes are TRBV5-1 and TRBJ2-5; the D is unclear. Germline V lookup: CDR1 SGHRS, CDR2 YFSETQ. This CDR3 is 17 amino acids long. Trimming took 0 bases from V and 2 from J, leaving 17 bases between them. CDR3 bases: TGCGCCAGCAGCTTGGGTGGGGTAGGCTCTTTACAAGAGACCCAGTACTTC. This encodes CASSLGGVGSLQETQYF.

The chain uses TRBV5-6 and TRBJ1-4; D unclear. CDR1 SGHDT and CDR2 YYEEEE come from the germline V gene. Trimming shortened V by 4 bases and J by 0 bases, and 13 bases separated the two germline ends. CDR3 length: 16 amino acids. CDR3 in amino acids: CASSTPDWTTNEKLFF. CDR3 sequence (DNA): TGTGCCAGCAGCACACCTGACTGGACAACTAATGAAAAACTGTTTTTT.

Notes on this clone: The sample contains more than one DNA sequence encoding this CDR3. The V gene is TRBV19, the J gene TRBJ2-6; D possibly corresponds to TRBD1 (5 bases). V was clipped by 7 bases and J by 0 bases, with 10 bases between them. This CDR3 region has 15 residues. Germline CDR1 LNHDA, CDR2 SQIVND (reference sequence). CDR3 coding DNA: TGTGCCAGTACCCTAAGGGGCTCTGGGGCCAACGTCCTGACTTTC. Translated, it gives CASTLRGSGANVLTF. Variable domain in full (rest from reference TRBV19 and TRBJ2-6): DGGITQSPKYLFRKEGQNVTLSCEQNLNHDAMYWYRQDPGQGLRLIYYSQIVNDFQKGDIAEGYSVSREKKESFPLTVTSAQKNPTAFYLCASTLRGSGANVLTFGAGSRLTVL.

This clone came up a few times. The sample carries other DNA sequences with the same CDR3. This chain uses TRBV28 with TRBJ1-1; D ambiguous. CDR3 length: 13 residues. V shed 5 bases and J shed 1 base, with 8 bases lying between them. Germline CDR1 is MDHEN and CDR2 is SYDVKM. The CDR3 reads CASSPSKNTEAFF. Here the CDR3 DNA reads TGTGCCAGCAGTCCATCTAAGAACACTGAAGCTTTCTTT.

This chain links TRBV19 with TRBJ2-2, with D possibly matching TRBD2 (6 bases). Looked up from germline, CDR1 is LNHDA and CDR2 is SQIVND (reference sequence). Trimming took 5 bases from V and 5 from J, leaving 15 bases between them. This CDR3 has 15 amino acids. The CDR3 DNA follows: TGTGCCAGTAGTCTGGGGACTCCCGGAACCGGGGAGCTGTTTTTT. Encoded protein: CASSLGTPGTGELFF.

This chain uses TRBV10-3 with TRBJ2-2, with 9 bases aligning to TRBD1. The germline gives CDR1 ENHRY, CDR2 SYGVKD. The junction had 16 bases not matched to a gene; V was cut back by 10 bases and J by 7 bases. This CDR3 region has 16 residues. Here the CDR3 reads CASGTGSVRGSGELFF. The CDR3 DNA sequence: TGTGCCAGTGGGACAGGGAGCGTTCGTGGGAGCGGGGAGCTGTTTTTT.

The V call is TRBV5-1, the J call TRBJ1-6, with 10 bases matching TRBD1. Losses at the gene ends were 2 bases for V and 8 bases for J; bases not matched to a gene: 7. The germline V gene has CDR1 SGHRS and CDR2 YFSETQ. The CDR3 contains 16 residues. CDR3 DNA: TGCGCCAGCAGCTTTATGGGACAGGGGATAGATTCACCCCTCCACTTT. This sequence encodes CASSFMGQGIDSPLHF.

This clone came up a few times. The J gene is TRBJ2-6, the V gene TRBV28; D is unclear. The CDR3 totals 15 residues. The V end lost 2 bases, the J end lost 0 bases, and 5 bases lay between the germline ends. Germline loops: CDR1 MDHEN, CDR2 SYDVKM. CDR3 residues: CASSLVSSGANVLTF. The CDR3 coding sequence is TGTGCCAGCAGTTTAGTGAGCTCTGGGGCCAACGTCCTGACTTTC.

Only a few counts were recorded for this clone. The chain recombines TRBV7-3 with TRBJ1-2; TRBD1 aligns across 7 bases. From germline, CDR1 is SGHTA and CDR2 FQGTGA. V shed 2 bases, J shed 7 bases, and the junction held 4 bases outside the gene matches. The CDR3 consists of 13 residues. Here the CDR3 reads CASSLETGSGYTF. For the CDR3, the DNA is TGTGCCAGCAGCTTAGAGACAGGGAGTGGCTACACCTTC.

J is TRBJ1-6 and V is TRBV28; TRBD1 matches at 7 bases. J lost 2 bases, V lost 5 bases, and 6 bases had no gene match. Germline V gene sequence: CDR1 MDHEN, CDR2 SYDVKM. This CDR3 region has 16 residues. The CDR3: CASSLTGVAYNSPLHF. CDR3 coding DNA: TGTGCCAGCAGTCTTACAGGGGTGGCCTATAATTCACCCCTCCACTTT. Based on the CDR3 plus reference TRBV28 and TRBJ1-6, the full variable domain is DVKVTQSSRYLVKRTGEKVFLECVQDMDHENMFWYRQDPGLGLRLIYFSYDVKMKEKGDIPEGYSVSREKKERFSLILESASTNQTSMYLCASSLTGVAYNSPLHFGNGTRLTVT.

The gene calls are TRBV27 and TRBJ1-4; a possible D gene is TRBD1 (5 bases). Looked up from germline, CDR1 is MNHEY and CDR2 is SMNVEV (reference sequence). Trimming removed 4 bases from V and 4 bases from J, with 10 bases in between. The length of the CDR3 is 14 residues. The CDR3 bases are TGTGCCAGCAGTTGGGGGTTCGGTAATGAAAAACTGTTTTTT. It specifies CASSWGFGNEKLFF.

V and J are TRBV19 and TRBJ1-2; 10 positions match TRBD1. The length of the CDR3 is 13 residues. V trimming: 5 bases; J trimming: 7 bases; junction bases outside the gene matches: 4. CDR1 is LNHDA, CDR2 SQIVND, per germline (reference sequence). The CDR3, as DNA: TGTGCCAGTAGTGTCGGGGACAGGGGTGGCTACACCTTC. This gives the protein CASSVGDRGGYTF.

The V gene is TRBV28, the J gene TRBJ2-7, with 9 bases matching TRBD1. This CDR3 spans 15 amino acids. Germline assignment: CDR1 MDHEN and CDR2 SYDVKM. V trimming: 4 bases; J trimming: 5 bases; junction bases outside the gene matches: 9. The CDR3 DNA reads TGTGCCAGCAGTTCCATCCGGGACAGGGTCAACGAGCAGTACTTC. Its protein is CASSSIRDRVNEQYF.

The chain links TRBV28 to TRBJ2-7; 9 positions match TRBD1. In germline, CDR1 is MDHEN, CDR2 SYDVKM. The CDR3 sequence is 14 residues long. The ends lost 10 bases at V and 0 bases at J; junction bases unmatched: 7. DNA of the CDR3: TGTGCCACCGCCGGGACAGGGAGCTCCTACGAGCAGTACTTC. Its translation: CATAGTGSSYEQYF.

This clone was found a few times. The chain links TRBV28 to TRBJ1-6; TRBD1 might be the D (6 bases). V was shortened by 6 bases and J by 11 bases, with 23 bases between the two germline ends. CDR1 MDHEN and CDR2 SYDVKM come from the germline V gene. This CDR3 has 16 residues. The DNA of the CDR3 is TGTGCCAGCAGGTCCCGTGGGGGCGCCGTAGGAACACCCCTCCACTTT. As protein: CASRSRGGAVGTPLHF.

V is TRBV4-3 and J is TRBJ2-7, with 8 bases that match TRBD2. The V gene's germline CDR1 is LGHNA and CDR2 YSLEER. Losses at the gene ends were 3 bases for V and 2 bases for J; bases not matched to a gene: 9. This CDR3 contains 16 residues. DNA of the CDR3: TGCGCCAGCAGCCAGCAACCAAGCGGGGGACCCTACGAGCAGTACTTC. As protein: CASSQQPSGGPYEQYF.

The DNA of the CDR3 is TGTGCCAGCAGTAATTACAGGGTTGCCTACGAGCAGTACTTC. Translating gives CASSNYRVAYEQYF. The chain uses TRBV6-1 and TRBJ2-7, with D perhaps TRBD1 (6 bases). The CDR3 is 14 residues long. Germline V lookup: CDR1 MNHNS, CDR2 SASEGT. V was pared by 5 bases and J by 2 bases, with 13 bases between.

The CDR3 protein is CASSPVAGGIQETQYF. For the CDR3, the DNA is TGTGCCAGCAGCCCCGTAGCGGGAGGAATTCAAGAGACCCAGTACTTC. This chain uses TRBV7-2 with TRBJ2-5; 10 positions match TRBD2. The trim removed 5 bases at V and 2 bases at J, leaving 8 bases unmatched. CDR3 size: 16 residues. The V gene's germline CDR1 is SGHTA and CDR2 FQGNSA.

This clone was picked up a small number of times. The same CDR3 also results from other DNA sequences found in this sample. As DNA, the CDR3 is TGTGCCAGCTCACGCGGACAGGATAGCAATCAGCCCCAGCATTTT. It yields the protein CASSRGQDSNQPQHF. The chain joins TRBV18 to TRBJ1-5, with TRBD1 matching over 7 bases. The CDR3 runs to 15 residues. Trimming took 4 bases from V and 0 from J; bases not matched to a gene: 3. Germline loops: CDR1 KGHSH, CDR2 LQKENI.

This sequence joins TRBV21-1 and TRBJ2-7; TRBD2 is the table's D call, not checked against the DNA. TRBV21-1 is a pseudogene segment. This CDR3 has 16 residues. The CDR3 nucleotides are TGTGCCAGCAGCAAAGTTAAGGGACTCTGGGAGTACGAGCAGTACTTC. Its translation: CASSKVKGLWEYEQYF.

The chain links TRBV18 to TRBJ2-1; tentatively, D is TRBD2 (5 bases). Germline V gives CDR1 KGHSH, CDR2 LQKENI. Trimming shortened V by 2 bases and J by 11 bases, and 13 bases separated the two germline ends. This CDR3 comprises 13 residues. CDR3 nucleotide sequence: TGTGCCAGCTCACCAGATAATTCGGGAAAGCAGTTCTTC. It specifies CASSPDNSGKQFF.

The gene calls are TRBV5-1 and TRBJ2-4, with D uncertain. V was cut by 3 bases and J by 11 bases, with 21 bases left in between. The CDR3 has 15 residues. CDR1 and CDR2 (germline): SGHRS, YFSETQ. The CDR3 sequence is CASSSLSGQVAFQYF. As DNA, the CDR3 is TGCGCCAGCAGCTCCCTCTCGGGCCAGGTCGCCTTTCAGTACTTC.

Comment on this clone: Germline is not matched at one junction end, which may reflect a read error. CDR3: CASSSCPDYYTDTQYF. The CDR3 DNA reads as TGTGCTAGCAGCTCTTGCCCGGACTACTACACAGATACGCAGTATTTT. This chain joins TRBV7-7 and TRBJ2-3; maybe TRBD2 (6 bases). The length of the CDR3 is 16 residues. Germline assignment: CDR1 SSHAT and CDR2 FNYEAQ (reference sequence). The whole variable domain, remainder taken from reference TRBV7-7 and TRBJ2-3, is GAGVSQSPRYKVTKRGQDVTLRCDPISSHATLYWYQQALGQGPEFLTYFNYEAQPDKSGLPSDRFSAERPEGSISTLTIQRTEQRDSAMYRCASSSCPDYYTDTQYFGPGTRLTVL.

This clone is a singleton in its sample. This sample also contains other DNA sequences that code for the same CDR3. The chain is built from TRBV5-1 and TRBJ1-4, with no clear D. Germline lookup yields CDR1 SGHRS and CDR2 YFSETQ. V was trimmed by 4 bases and J by 8 bases, leaving 12 bases between them. The length of the CDR3 is 13 residues. DNA of the CDR3: TGCGCCAGCAGCCTGGGATCAGGCGAAAAACTGTTTTTT. Translated: CASSLGSGEKLFF.

V usage is TRBV6-1 and J usage is TRBJ1-5; D remains unclear. Germline-derived CDR1 and CDR2 are MNHNS and SASEGT. The V end lost 7 bases, the J end lost 7 bases, and 14 bases lay between the germline ends. The CDR3 runs to 13 residues. Here the CDR3 reads CASKAGLGQPQHF. The CDR3 DNA reads as TGTGCCAGCAAGGCCGGGTTAGGACAGCCCCAGCATTTT.